A selection of T cell receptor beta chains follows, all from one sample in a study of blood T cell repertoires in COVID-19. Using immunoSEQ multiplex PCR, the repertoire was profiled, and TCRdb retains in-frame clones only, with some absent. The table has about 170,000 clones, around 86% seen once. Material for sequencing was peripheral blood. These receptors all come from a woman at least 80 years old with COVID-19, enrolled during active disease. Each CDR3 is given without its conserved first and last residue. Size tells how often a clone was seen (once, few, many) or the class of an expanded clone, and some rows leave it out.

J: TRBJ2-2
V: TRBV19
size: .
CDR3: ASSIRTTLVGELF

J: TRBJ2-7
V: TRBV7-2
size: .
CDR3: ASSRDGRTYEQY

J: TRBJ1-2
V: TRBV19
size: once
CDR3: ASAEGASGYT

J: TRBJ1-1
V: TRBV10-3
size: .
CDR3: AIRNTGPNTEAF

J: TRBJ1-2
V: TRBV3-1/TRBV3-2
size: .
CDR3: ASSLEDRGRKGYT

J: TRBJ1-1
V: TRBV5-8
size: .
CDR3: ASSLVVSGREAF

J: TRBJ1-2
V: TRBV24-1
size: .
CDR3: AASNGVGMDYT

J: TRBJ1-2
V: TRBV21-1
size: .
CDR3: ASSKCSRGRGYT

J: TRBJ1-2
V: TRBV19
size: .
CDR3: ASTLSGGGYT

J: TRBJ2-5
V: TRBV4-1
size: .
CDR3: ASSQEPGRETQY

J: TRBJ2-7
V: TRBV7-7
size: .
CDR3: ASSLSPGLAGGEQY

J: TRBJ1-2
V: TRBV28
size: .
CDR3: ASSLNGGWGVDQGYT

J: TRBJ2-3
V: TRBV29-1
size: .
CDR3: SVGHPPPDTQY

J: TRBJ2-7
V: TRBV28
size: .
CDR3: ASSRPTGRSYEQY

J: TRBJ2-1
V: TRBV7-3
size: .
CDR3: ASSPTAGASYNEQF

J: TRBJ2-7
V: TRBV14
size: .
CDR3: ASSLGQGTGEQY

J: TRBJ2-1
V: TRBV6-5
size: .
CDR3: ASSPKAGGPYEQF